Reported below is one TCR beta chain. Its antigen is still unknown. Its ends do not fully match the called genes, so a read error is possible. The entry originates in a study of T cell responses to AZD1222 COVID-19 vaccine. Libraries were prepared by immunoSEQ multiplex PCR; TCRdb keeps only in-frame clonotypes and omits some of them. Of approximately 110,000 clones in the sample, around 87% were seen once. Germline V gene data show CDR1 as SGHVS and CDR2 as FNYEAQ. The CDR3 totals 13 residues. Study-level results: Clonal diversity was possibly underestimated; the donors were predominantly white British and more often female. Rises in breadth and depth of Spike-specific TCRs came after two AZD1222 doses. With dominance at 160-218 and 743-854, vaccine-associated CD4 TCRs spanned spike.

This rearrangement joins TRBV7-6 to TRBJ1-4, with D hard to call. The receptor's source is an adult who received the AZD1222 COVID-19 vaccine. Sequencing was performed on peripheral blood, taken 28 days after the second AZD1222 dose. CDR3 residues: CASSLRINEKLFF. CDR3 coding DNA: TGTGCCAGCAGCTTACGGATTAATGAAAAGCTGTTTTTT.